The following is a TCR beta chain sequence with its context. The table lists this clone with a count of one. Its target antigen remains unknown. Base-call qualities are not available, and no considerably larger clone is one nucleotide away. The data were taken from a study of blood T cell repertoires in COVID-19 (dated by TCRdb to 2018 to 2020). Turning to the overall study: The collaborator samples originated in the United States, Italy and Spain and spanned the acute and convalescent phases of COVID-19. Sample metadata almost always included a de-identified subject ID, COVID-19 status, age in years and sex. HLA class I and class II types, where available, came from metadata supplied by the sample provider rather than from assay-based typing. The material from the prospective study consisted of cDNA or gDNA derived from T cells, B-cell-depleted T cells, or PBMCs. The repertoires were released in a freely available public database meant as a resource for research on the immune response to SARS-CoV-2. Samples came from the ongoing ImmuneRACE study (first 160 participants) plus 1,254 subjects from 6 global collaborators. Subjects who had been exposed to COVID-19, were actively infected with it, or had recovered from it provided the deeply sampled blood TCRbeta repertoires that made up the dataset.

As encoded in the germline V gene, CDR1 is WSHSY while CDR2 is SAAADI. CDR3 length: 15 amino acids, cysteine to phenylalanine. Only CDR3 DNA remains: 45 bases, in frame from the first base. V is cut by 3 bases and J by 0 bases, and the space between the germline ends is 11 bases. The immunoSEQ Assay, a bias-controlled multiplex PCR, was used to amplify TCRbeta CDR3 regions from genomic DNA. The source study handled its data this way. The number of nucleated cells in each sample was estimated by amplification of reference gene primers within the assay. To quantify the absolute abundance of each unique TCRbeta CDR3 rearrangement, sequence reads were collapsed and filtered. For each sample, productive Simpson clonality was calculated as the square root of Simpson's diversity index across productive rearrangements. The table was pulled from immuneACCESS by TCRdb, which kept in-frame rearrangements only. Such tables lose some clones; where checked, under half of the loss comes from unresolved V genes, and the rest has no known cause. The V and J calls and clone size come from that table; D and trimming were worked out from the DNA. This sample gives over 120,000 clones in total; around 85% of them show up just once. The ten largest clones take up 3% to 3.5% of the sample.

The collaborating institutions used their own protocols to collect whole blood in K2EDTA tubes. For TCRbeta analysis, collaborators shipped samples as frozen whole blood, isolated PBMCs, or DNA extracted from either of those sample types. Broader findings and caveats from the paper: The quantity of clinical and demographic metadata differed by source and by participant and was supplied without curation.

Material for sequencing was peripheral blood. This receptor was taken from a woman older than 75 with acute or convalescent COVID-19. This receptor chain uses TRBV10-2 and TRBJ1-2, with the D gene too uncertain to name. The CDR3 here reads CASSDPTPANYGYTF. The nucleotide sequence reads as follows: TGCGCCAGCAGTGACCCGACACCAGCTAACTATGGCTACACCTTC.